The next 20 T cell receptor beta chains were all read from a single sample in a study of beta chain features in type 1 diabetes. The isolated RNA, all of it, was reverse transcribed, so expressed TCRB transcripts were what got sequenced. Profiled with immunoSEQ multiplex PCR; TCRdb holds only in-frame clones, not every one. The sample holds 680,000 or so clones, about 14% seen once. The specimen sequenced was naive CD4+ T cells from blood. The receptors here all came from a man aged 18 to 30 in good health.

This clone was detected only a few times. The chain employs TRBV2 and TRBJ2-7; 9 bases fit TRBD2. The germline gives CDR1 SNHLY, CDR2 FYNNEI. The length of the CDR3 is 15 residues. The junction had 11 bases not matched to a gene; V was cut back by 11 bases and J by 0 bases. CDR3 coding DNA: TGTGCCCAGCAGGGGCGGGAGGGCCGCTCCTACGAGCAGTACTTC. As protein: CAQQGREGRSYEQYF.

This clone has only a few counts. The chain combines TRBV19 with TRBJ1-1; D remains ambiguous. Germline V CDR1 and CDR2: LNHDA, SQIVND (reference sequence). V lost 1 base and J lost 1, with 7 bases in between. This CDR3 is 14 amino acids long. The CDR3 bases are TGTGCCAGTAGTATAGGGGCGCCGAACACTGAAGCTTTCTTT. Amino acids: CASSIGAPNTEAFF.

There are a few counts of this clone. This may come from a read error, since a much larger clone is one base off. Other DNA sequences from this sample encode an identical CDR3 as well. The J gene is TRBJ2-3, the V gene TRBV11-1; D not resolved. The CDR3 has 11 amino acids. Trimming left V 3 bases short and J 4 bases short, with 2 bases between. The germline CDR1 and CDR2 sequences are SGHAT and FQDESV (reference sequence). The CDR3 loop reads CASSLADTQYF. The CDR3 bases are TGTGCCAGCAGCTTGGCAGATACGCAGTATTTT. Complete variable domain (other parts from reference TRBV11-1 and TRBJ2-3): EAEVAQSPRYKITEKSQAVAFWCDPISGHATLYWYRQILGQGPELLVQFQDESVVDDSQLPKDRFSAERLKGVDSTLKIQPAELGDSAMYLCASSLADTQYFGPGTRLTVL.

A few counts support this clone. At the DNA level, this CDR3 is encoded by other sequences in the same sample as well. The J gene is TRBJ1-1, the V gene TRBV29-1; tentative D call: TRBD1 (6 bases). Trimming stripped 2 bases from V and 4 bases from J, with 8 bases between. CDR3 length: 12 residues. The germline gives CDR1 SQVTM, CDR2 ANQGSEA. The CDR3 coding sequence is TGCAGCGTTGAAAGGGGGGGCACTGAAGCTTTCTTT. Its translation is CSVERGGTEAFF.

This chain joins TRBV28 and TRBJ2-1, with 11 bases identical to TRBD2. V shed 3 bases and J 10 bases; nucleotides not matched to a gene: 8. In germline, CDR1 is MDHEN, CDR2 SYDVKM. The CDR3 is made up of 15 amino acids. CDR3 region: CASSLGASGGKEQFF. In DNA form, the CDR3 reads TGTGCCAGCAGTTTGGGTGCTAGCGGGGGGAAGGAGCAGTTCTTC.

As regards this clone: Distinct nucleotide sequences in the sample also encode this CDR3. The chain carries TRBV25-1 and TRBJ2-7; possible D gene TRBD2, 5 bases. Germline values: CDR1 MGHDK, CDR2 SYGVNS. Between the trimmed V and J ends, which lost 2 bases and 2 bases, there was a span of 10 bases. The CDR3 is 14 residues long. CDR3 sequence reads: CASSEAGGTYEQYF. CDR3 nucleotide sequence: TGTGCCAGCAGTGAAGCGGGTGGCACCTACGAGCAGTACTTC.

The rearrangement links TRBV5-1 to TRBJ1-5; TRBD1 matches 11 bases. The CDR3 consists of 15 residues. The trim removed 0 bases at V and 7 bases at J, leaving 3 bases unmatched. Germline assignment: CDR1 SGHRS and CDR2 YFSETQ. The CDR3 here is CASSLEGTGGQPQHF. In DNA form, the CDR3 reads TGCGCCAGCAGCTTGGAGGGGACAGGGGGACAGCCCCAGCATTTT.

There are a few counts of this clone. In nucleotides, the CDR3 is TGTGCCATCACCCAGACTGTTCCTAGCTCCTACAATGAGCAGTTCTTC. Translated, it gives CAITQTVPSSYNEQFF. The chain carries TRBV10-3 and TRBJ2-1; D unclear. Looked up from germline, CDR1 is ENHRY and CDR2 is SYGVKD. This CDR3 is built from 16 residues. The V gene lost 7 bases and the J gene lost 0 bases, with 16 bases spanning the gap.

This clone was detected a few times. This rearrangement joins TRBV7-9 to TRBJ2-4; tentative D call: TRBD2 (5 bases). CDR3 length equals 16 residues. V was clipped by 2 bases and J by 6 bases, with 17 bases between them. Germline CDR1 reads SEHNR; CDR2 reads FQNEAQ (reference sequence). DNA of the CDR3: TGTGCCAGCAGCTTAAATTACCGGGGAACTCTAAACATTCAGTACTTC. This encodes CASSLNYRGTLNIQYF.

This clone was counted only a few times. The genes are TRBV9 and TRBJ2-7, with D perhaps TRBD2 (5 bases). Germline CDR1 SGDLS, CDR2 YYNGEE. The CDR3 consists of 11 residues. With 10 bases removed from V and 3 bases from J, the gap between germline ends came to 11 bases. CDR3 amino acids: CAEGSVYEQYF. CDR3 in DNA: TGTGCCGAGGGCAGCGTCTACGAGCAGTACTTC.

This clone showed up just once. V gene TRBV18 combines with J gene TRBJ2-3, with 7 bases aligning to TRBD1. The CDR3 is made up of 17 amino acids. The junction had 9 bases not matched to a gene; V was cut back by 1 base and J by 2 bases. The germline CDR1 and CDR2 sequences are KGHSH and LQKENI. The CDR3, as DNA: TGTGCCAGCTCACCACGCGACGGACAGGCGATCACAGATACGCAGTATTTT. It yields the protein CASSPRDGQAITDTQYF.

This clone was counted only a few times. In DNA form, the CDR3 reads TGCAGCGGAGGCAGAACTGGGACTGAAGCTTTCTTT. Its translation: CSGGRTGTEAFF. This rearrangement joins TRBV29-1 to TRBJ1-1, with D unclear. Germline CDR1 and CDR2: SQVTM and ANQGSEA. The CDR3 spans 12 residues. Between the trimmed V and J ends, which lost 7 bases and 5 bases, there was a span of 14 bases.

This clone came up a few times. The chain carries TRBV7-2 and TRBJ2-3; D uncertain. V was cut by 5 bases and J by 3 bases, with 3 bases left in between. The germline gives CDR1 SGHTA, CDR2 FQGNSA. CDR3 length: 11 amino acids. For the CDR3, the DNA is TGTGCCAGCAGCGCGACAGATACGCAGTATTTT. This sequence encodes CASSATDTQYF.

This clone was seen more than once but under ten times. This sequence joins TRBV7-2 and TRBJ2-5; D perhaps matches TRBD1 (6 bases). This CDR3 has 14 amino acids. V lost 3 bases, J lost 5 bases, and 13 bases lay in between. Germline V CDR1 and CDR2: SGHTA, FQGNSA. CDR3 protein: CASSLYRAEETQYF. As DNA, the CDR3 is TGTGCCAGCAGCTTGTACAGGGCGGAGGAGACCCAGTACTTC.

V is TRBV19 and J is TRBJ2-7; 9 nucleotides line up with TRBD1. Looked up from germline, CDR1 is LNHDA and CDR2 is SQIVND (reference sequence). CDR3 size: 14 residues. V dropped 3 bases and J dropped 4; count of bases not matched to a gene: 4. CDR3 coding DNA: TGTGCCAGTAGTATTGGGACAGGGAGGTACGAGCAGTACTTC. Protein: CASSIGTGRYEQYF.

There are a few counts of this clone. The chain links TRBV25-1 to TRBJ2-4, with D unresolved. With 2 bases removed from V and 0 bases from J, the gap between germline ends came to 8 bases. Germline V gene lookup returns CDR1 MGHDK and CDR2 SYGVNS. The CDR3 runs 15 residues. The CDR3 DNA sequence: TGTGCCAGCAGTGAACAGCAGGTAGCCAAAAACATTCAGTACTTC. Its translation: CASSEQQVAKNIQYF.

V gene TRBV2 combines with J gene TRBJ2-7, with D maybe TRBD1 (5 bases). Germline lookup yields CDR1 SNHLY and CDR2 FYNNEI. Trimming removed 1 base at V and 9 bases at J, with 10 bases between. The CDR3 has 12 residues. DNA for the CDR3: TGTGCCAGCAGTGAAGAGGGGAACGGGCAGTACTTC. As protein: CASSEEGNGQYF.

The V and J genes are TRBV5-1 and TRBJ2-5, with TRBD2 identical over 11 bases. Looked up from germline, CDR1 is SGHRS and CDR2 is YFSETQ. The length of the CDR3 is 17 residues. With V trimmed by 0 bases and J by 0 bases, 4 bases remained unmatched. The DNA of the CDR3 is TGCGCCAGCAGCTTGGTGGGGACTAGCGGATACCAAGAGACCCAGTACTTC. Protein: CASSLVGTSGYQETQYF.

The chain employs TRBV29-1 and TRBJ1-1; a weak D match, TRBD1 (5 bases). The CDR3 covers 18 residues. Germline lookup yields CDR1 SQVTM and CDR2 ANQGSEA. Trimming cost V 6 bases and J 0 bases, with 26 bases left between them. CDR3 sequence: CSVDDRIRYRKMNTEAFF. CDR3 nucleotides: TGCAGCGTCGATGATCGCATTAGATACAGGAAGATGAACACTGAAGCTTTCTTT.

A few counts support this clone. This rearrangement joins TRBV18 to TRBJ1-3, with a weak D call TRBD1 (6 bases). This CDR3 comprises 14 residues. V dropped 4 bases and J dropped 2 bases, with 9 bases sitting between them. Germline CDR1 and CDR2: KGHSH and LQKENI. The CDR3 sequence is CASSRDTAGNTIYF. The DNA for the CDR3 is TGTGCCAGCTCACGGGACACCGCTGGAAACACCATATATTTT. The entire variable domain, with the rest obtained from reference TRBV18 and TRBJ1-3, is as follows: NAGVMQNPRHLVRRRGQEARLRCSPMKGHSHVYWYRQLPEEGLKFMVYLQKENIIDESGMPKERFSAEFPKEGPSILRIQQVVRGDSAAYFCASSRDTAGNTIYFGEGSWLTVV.